The 29 T cell receptor beta chains below were found in one sample sequenced in a study of blood T cell repertoires in COVID-19. Only in-frame clones appear in the TCRdb table, and some are missing; sequencing was by immunoSEQ multiplex PCR. The data hold 100,000 to 120,000 clones, with about 72% observed a single time. Sequenced material: peripheral blood. The receptors originated from a woman aged 60 to 75 with acute or convalescent COVID-19.

This clone was seen only once. The chain combines TRBV5-1 with TRBJ1-2; 7 nucleotides agree with TRBD1. There are 15 residues in the CDR3. From germline, CDR1 is SGHRS and CDR2 YFSETQ. Trimming at V came to 0 bases and at J to 6 bases, leaving 8 bases not matched to a gene. The CDR3 bases are TGCGCCAGCAGCTTGGTAGTTGGAGGGGGCGATGGCTACACCTTC. Translating it yields CASSLVVGGGDGYTF.

This chain connects TRBV3-1 (or the pseudogene TRBV3-2) to TRBJ2-1; 9 bases fit TRBD1. CDR1 is LGHDT and CDR2 is YNNKEL in the germline V gene (reference sequence). The V segment lost 1 base and the J segment 2 bases; nucleotides outside the gene matches: 6. The CDR3 extends over 17 amino acids. DNA for the CDR3: TGTGCCAGCAGCCAAGTGGTGACAGGGGGGGCCTACAATGAGCAGTTCTTC. Protein: CASSQVVTGGAYNEQFF.

The CDR3 bases are TGCGCCAGCAGCCTCCTACTGGGACAGGATACCGGGGAGCTGTTTTTT. Protein: CASSLLLGQDTGELFF. The rearrangement uses TRBV4-1 and TRBJ2-2, with 8 positions matching TRBD1. The CDR3 extends over 16 amino acids. The V and J ends lost 4 bases and 5 bases, in that order; junction bases with no gene match: 9. Germline CDR1 MGHRA, CDR2 YSYEKL.

The chain is built from TRBV6-1 and TRBJ2-2; 8 bases are shared with TRBD1. The CDR3 contains 15 residues. Per the germline V gene, CDR1 is MNHNS and CDR2 is SASEGT. With V trimmed by 2 bases and J by 6 bases, 5 bases remained unmatched. As DNA, the CDR3 is TGTGCCAGCAGTGAACCGGGACAGGCGTCCGGGGAGCTGTTTTTT. Encoded protein: CASSEPGQASGELFF.

The chain combines TRBV4-2 with TRBJ1-4; 7 bases are a match to TRBD1. The trim removed 0 bases at V and 5 bases at J, leaving 3 bases unmatched. This CDR3 has 15 amino acids. Germline V gives CDR1 LGHNA, CDR2 YNFKEQ. This CDR3 is CASSQEGTENEKLFF. CDR3 in DNA: TGTGCCAGCAGCCAAGAAGGGACAGAAAATGAAAAACTGTTTTTT.

The chain combines TRBV7-2 with TRBJ1-2; 12 nucleotides match TRBD1. Germline-derived CDR1 and CDR2 are SGHTA and FQGNSA. V lost 5 bases, J lost 7 bases, and 11 bases stayed unmatched. The CDR3 extends over 16 amino acids. The CDR3 DNA sequence: TGTGCCAGCAGCATACACTCCGGGACAGGGGGCGGTGGCTACACCTTC. Protein: CASSIHSGTGGGGYTF.

This clone has at least ten counts. The chain carries TRBV27 and TRBJ2-5; D unresolved. CDR1 and CDR2 (germline): MNHEY, SMNVEV (reference sequence). With 0 bases removed from V and 5 bases from J, the gap between germline ends came to 7 bases. The CDR3 extends over 13 amino acids. This chain's CDR3 is CASSLSVVETQYF. The CDR3 DNA follows: TGTGCCAGCAGTTTATCGGTAGTGGAGACCCAGTACTTC.

This rearrangement joins TRBV5-1 to TRBJ2-5; no firm D call. The CDR3 has 13 residues. V lost 2 bases, J lost 5 bases, and 10 bases lay in between. Per germline, CDR1 SGHRS and CDR2 YFSETQ. This CDR3 reads CASSFGHGETQYF. The CDR3 DNA is TGCGCCAGCAGCTTTGGCCATGGTGAGACCCAGTACTTC.

This chain links TRBV24-1 with TRBJ1-2; no reliable D call. The V end was cut by 6 bases, the J end by 4 bases, with 8 bases between. There are 12 residues in the CDR3. Germline V CDR1 and CDR2: KGHDR, SFDVKD. The CDR3: CATSPGSYGYTF. CDR3 nucleotides: TGTGCCACCAGTCCCGGGAGCTATGGCTACACCTTC.

This clone was recorded only once. This chain joins TRBV6-2 or TRBV6-3 and TRBJ1-1; D is perhaps TRBD1 (6 bases). CDR1 and CDR2 (germline): MNHEY, SVGEGT. The CDR3 is made up of 14 amino acids. V lost 0 bases, J lost 8 bases, and 13 bases lay in between. CDR3 in amino acids: CASSYSVGGAEAFF. In DNA form, the CDR3 reads TGTGCCAGCAGTTACTCGGTAGGGGGAGCGGAAGCTTTCTTT.

The chain joins TRBV24-1 to TRBJ1-6; 7 nucleotides match TRBD1. Germline trimming cut 3 bases from V and 4 bases from J; bases unmatched to any gene: 5. The CDR3 length is 16 residues. Germline V CDR1 and CDR2: KGHDR, SFDVKD. The CDR3 nucleotides are TGTGCCACCAGTGATAGCTCGACAGGGTATAATTCACCCCTCCACTTT. Translated: CATSDSSTGYNSPLHF.

The chain is built from TRBV6-5 and TRBJ1-1, with D perhaps TRBD1 (5 bases). From germline, CDR1 is MNHEY and CDR2 SVGAGI. Trimming stripped 6 bases from V and 6 bases from J, with 17 bases between. The CDR3 runs 14 residues. Written as DNA, the CDR3 is TGTGCCAGCAGCCCACAGGTAGTCGGCTCTGAAGCTTTCTTT. This gives the protein CASSPQVVGSEAFF.

The chain is built from TRBV19 and TRBJ2-7; a weak D match, TRBD1 (6 bases). Germline values: CDR1 LNHDA, CDR2 SQIVND (reference sequence). The CDR3 length is 13 residues. Trimming cost V 4 bases and J 3 bases, with 10 bases left between them. The CDR3 DNA reads as TGTGCCAGTAGTAACAGACAGGACTACGAGCAGTACTTC. Its protein is CASSNRQDYEQYF.

This chain joins TRBV19 and TRBJ2-1; the match to TRBD1 covers 11 bases. This CDR3 comprises 15 residues. CDR1 LNHDA and CDR2 SQIVND come from the germline V gene (reference sequence). Losses at the gene ends were 6 bases for V and 4 bases for J; bases not matched to a gene: 5. As DNA, the CDR3 is TGTGCCAGTAGGGCCGGACAGGGGGCGTACAATGAGCAGTTCTTC. Translation gives CASRAGQGAYNEQFF.

This rearrangement joins TRBV10-2 to TRBJ1-5, with a weak D call TRBD1 (5 bases). The V and J ends lost 2 bases and 7 bases respectively, with 9 bases between them. This CDR3 is built from 13 residues. Germline V lookup: CDR1 WSHSY, CDR2 SAAADI. CDR3 bases: TGCGCCAGCAGTGAGGGGGCAGGGCAGCCCCAGCATTTT. Translated, it gives CASSEGAGQPQHF.

The sample holds a few counts of this clone. The chain uses TRBV7-2 and TRBJ2-7; TRBD2 agrees at 7 bases. The CDR3 totals 17 residues. Germline V lookup: CDR1 SGHTA, CDR2 FQGNSA. Losses at the gene ends were 5 bases for V and 0 bases for J; bases not matched to a gene: 13. In nucleotides, the CDR3 is TGTGCCAGCAGCCTGAAAGAAGCGGGGAGATACTCCTACGAGCAGTACTTC. Its translation: CASSLKEAGRYSYEQYF.

V and J are TRBV29-1 and TRBJ1-2; the D gene is possibly TRBD1 (6 bases). Deletions cut 7 bases from V and 4 bases from J, with 13 bases between. The germline CDR1 and CDR2 sequences are SQVTM and ANQGSEA. The CDR3 loop spans 12 amino acids. Here the CDR3 DNA reads TGCAGCGCTATAGGACAGTCCTATGGCTACACCTTC. It encodes CSAIGQSYGYTF. Together with reference TRBV29-1 and TRBJ1-2, the CDR3 gives the full variable domain: SAVISQKPSRDICQRGTSLTIQCQVDSQVTMMFWYRQQPGQSLTLIATANQGSEATYESGFVIDKFPISRPNLTFSTLTVSNMSPEDSSIYLCSAIGQSYGYTFGSGTRLTVV.

This chain joins TRBV5-6 and TRBJ1-2, with 10 nucleotides matching TRBD1. The CDR3 contains 14 residues. Trimming at V came to 7 bases and at J to 7 bases, leaving 10 bases not matched to a gene. Per germline, CDR1 SGHDT and CDR2 YYEEEE. CDR3 residues: CASGTGAFVGGYTF. DNA for the CDR3: TGTGCCAGCGGGACAGGGGCCTTTGTCGGTGGCTACACCTTC.

The chain couples TRBV6-6 to TRBJ1-3; the match to TRBD1 covers 9 bases. CDR1 and CDR2 (germline): MNHNY, SVGAGI (reference sequence). This CDR3 is built from 16 residues. Losses at the gene ends were 5 bases for V and 3 bases for J; bases not matched to a gene: 8. CDR3 amino acids: CASSPLGTGRGNTIYF. The CDR3 DNA follows: TGTGCCAGCAGTCCACTCGGGACAGGGCGTGGAAACACCATATATTTT.

This chain links TRBV6-5 with TRBJ1-4, with D possibly TRBD1 on 5 matching bases. The CDR3 has 15 amino acids. The germline CDR1 and CDR2 sequences are MNHEY and SVGAGI. With 3 bases removed from V and 1 base from J, the gap between germline ends came to 9 bases. The chain's CDR3 is CASSYGAGTNEKLFF. CDR3 coding DNA: TGTGCCAGCAGTTATGGGGCCGGAACTAATGAAAAACTGTTTTTT.

The chain couples TRBV10-3 to TRBJ2-1, with 12 bases identical to TRBD1. Germline V gives CDR1 ENHRY, CDR2 SYGVKD. The CDR3 is made up of 15 amino acids. With V trimmed by 9 bases and J by 6 bases, 9 bases remained unmatched. The CDR3 nucleotides read TGTGCCATAACCGGGACAGGGGGCCGCCTCAATGAGCAGTTCTTC. Translating gives CAITGTGGRLNEQFF.

CDR3 in amino acids: CASSLAVYGYTF. The CDR3 DNA is TGTGCCAGCAGTTTAGCGGTCTATGGCTACACCTTC. The chain combines TRBV28 with TRBJ1-2, with unresolved D. V was trimmed by 2 bases and J by 4 bases, leaving 5 bases between them. Germline CDR1 is MDHEN and CDR2 is SYDVKM. CDR3 length: 12 amino acids.

J is TRBJ1-1 and V is TRBV5-5; D is unresolved. Germline assignment: CDR1 SGHKS and CDR2 YYEKEE (reference sequence). The CDR3 totals 15 residues. V dropped 2 bases and J dropped 3 bases, with 14 bases sitting between them. The CDR3 sequence is CASSFIGVPDTEAFF. Written as DNA, the CDR3 is TGTGCCAGCAGCTTTATCGGGGTACCTGACACTGAAGCTTTCTTT. Full variable domain (remainder filled in from reference TRBV5-5 and TRBJ1-1): DAGVTQSPTHLIKTRGQQVTLRCSPISGHKSVSWYQQVLGQGPQFIFQYYEKEERGRGNFPDRFSARQFPNYSSELNVNALLLGDSALYLCASSFIGVPDTEAFFGQGTRLTVV.

The CDR3 sequence is CASNSRQGRYYGYTF. CDR3 nucleotides: TGTGCCAGCAACTCCCGACAGGGGCGATACTATGGCTACACCTTC. The rearrangement uses TRBV6-5 and TRBJ1-2; 8 positions agree with TRBD1. V dropped 7 bases and J dropped 3; count of bases not matched to a gene: 10. The CDR3 sequence is 15 residues long. Germline CDR1 reads MNHEY; CDR2 reads SVGAGI.

On this clone: The identical CDR3 is also encoded by other nucleotide sequences in the sample. This sequence joins TRBV3-1 (or the pseudogene TRBV3-2) and TRBJ1-2; D is undetermined. The CDR3 is made up of 16 amino acids. Trimming pared 3 bases from V and 4 bases from J, leaving 18 bases between. Per the germline V gene, CDR1 is LGHDT and CDR2 is YNNKEL (reference sequence). In DNA, the CDR3 is TGTGCCAGCAGCCAGGTGGGAACGGGAAGAGGCTATGGCTACACCTTC. It specifies CASSQVGTGRGYGYTF.

The V gene is TRBV6-2 or TRBV6-3, the J gene TRBJ2-1, with 10 bases aligning to TRBD2. The CDR3 length is 17 residues. Germline-derived CDR1 and CDR2 are MNHEY and SVGEGT. The J segment lost 7 bases and the V segment lost 0 bases, leaving 9 bases of the junction unmatched. The CDR3 DNA reads as TGTGCCAGCAGTTACTCGATTCAAGCGGGGGGGCCGAATGAGCAGTTCTTC. Its translation is CASSYSIQAGGPNEQFF.

The chain uses TRBV5-4 and TRBJ1-1; 9 bases fit TRBD1. CDR1 SGHNT and CDR2 YYREEE come from the germline V gene (reference sequence). This CDR3 is built from 16 residues. J gave up 3 bases and V 3 bases, and 9 bases lay outside the gene matches. CDR3 amino acids: CASSSGQGRTYTEAFF. CDR3 DNA sequence: TGTGCCAGCAGCTCCGGACAGGGGAGGACGTACACTGAAGCTTTCTTT.

V usage is TRBV9 and J usage is TRBJ2-2, with 9 bases fitting TRBD1. Germline lookup yields CDR1 SGDLS and CDR2 YYNGEE. The V segment lost 2 bases and the J segment 2 bases; nucleotides outside the gene matches: 13. The CDR3 contains 19 residues. The CDR3, as DNA: TGTGCCAGCAGCGTCCGCCCAATTAGGACAGGGGCCAACACCGGGGAGCTGTTTTTT. It encodes CASSVRPIRTGANTGELFF.

The J gene is TRBJ2-2, the V gene TRBV18; the match to TRBD2 covers 9 bases. This CDR3 region has 16 residues. The germline CDR1 and CDR2 sequences are KGHSH and LQKENI. V trimming: 4 bases; J trimming: 0 bases; junction bases outside the gene matches: 3. As DNA, the CDR3 is TGTGCCAGCTCACAAGTAGCGGGAGCGAACACCGGGGAGCTGTTTTTT. Its translation: CASSQVAGANTGELFF.